This entry lists 6 T cell receptor beta chains sequenced from one sample in a study of tumor-infiltrating lymphocytes in oesophageal squamous cell carcinoma. TCRdb redid the calling of the PCR reads with MiXCR, one entry per CDR3 protein. The sample records approximately 12,000 distinct CDR3 sequences, about 54% being singletons. The sample comprised esophageal tumor tissue. Every receptor here comes from a male donor with esophageal squamous cell carcinoma.

CDR3 in amino acids: CASSSPGLFSYNEQFF. CDR3 DNA sequence: TGTGCCAGCAGCTCTCCGGGACTTTTTTCCTACAATGAGCAGTTCTTC. The chain employs TRBV7-4 and TRBJ1-6; D is perhaps TRBD2 (6 bases). The J call is uncertain, as TRBJ2-1 better fits the DNA end. CDR1 SGHVT and CDR2 SQSDAQ come from the germline V gene. The CDR3 spans 16 residues.

The chain carries TRBV7-2 and TRBJ2-6; D could derive from TRBD1 or TRBD2 (5 bases each). The J call could be wrong; TRBJ2-7 is a better fit for the DNA end. The CDR3 runs 15 residues. The germline gives CDR1 SGHTA, CDR2 FQGNSA. The CDR3 DNA reads as TGTGCCAGCAGCTTAGGCCTGGGGACCACGGGGGAGCAGTACTTC. It encodes CASSLGLGTTGEQYF.

The chain couples TRBV6-5 to TRBJ2-2; D remains ambiguous. The germline V and J ends were trimmed by 4 bases and 7 bases, with 10 bases remaining between them. The CDR3 sequence is 13 residues long. Germline assignment: CDR1 MNHEY and CDR2 SVGAGI. Written as DNA, the CDR3 is TGTGCCAGCAGTTCTGGTGCCCACGGGGAGCTGTTTTTT. It yields the protein CASSSGAHGELFF.

The rearrangement links TRBV6-1 to TRBJ2-7; TRBD2 agrees at 9 bases. V dropped 3 bases and J dropped 2; count of bases not matched to a gene: 5. Germline V gene sequence: CDR1 MNHNS, CDR2 SASEGT. This CDR3 comprises 15 residues. For the CDR3, the DNA is TGTGCCAGCAGTGACAGCGGGGGGTTCGCCTACGAGCAGTACTTC. As protein: CASSDSGGFAYEQYF.

This clonotype was seen at least ten times. The V and J genes are TRBV11-2 and TRBJ2-3; 8 positions agree with TRBD2. CDR1 SGHAT and CDR2 FQNNGV come from the germline V gene. The CDR3 covers 14 residues. V dropped 9 bases and J dropped 3; count of bases not matched to a gene: 8. The CDR3 is CASLAGSKTDTQYF. The DNA of the CDR3 is TGTGCCAGTTTAGCGGGAAGTAAAACAGATACGCAGTATTTT.

The CDR3 DNA follows: TGTGCCAGCACGACCCGTACCTCTGGGGCCAACGTCCTGACTTTC. Translating gives CASTTRTSGANVLTF. The chain has TRBV6-2 or TRBV6-3 and TRBJ2-5, with D uncertain. The DNA end is more similar to TRBJ2-6, so the J call may be wrong. This CDR3 has 15 amino acids. Germline CDR1 reads MNHEY; CDR2 reads SVGEGT.